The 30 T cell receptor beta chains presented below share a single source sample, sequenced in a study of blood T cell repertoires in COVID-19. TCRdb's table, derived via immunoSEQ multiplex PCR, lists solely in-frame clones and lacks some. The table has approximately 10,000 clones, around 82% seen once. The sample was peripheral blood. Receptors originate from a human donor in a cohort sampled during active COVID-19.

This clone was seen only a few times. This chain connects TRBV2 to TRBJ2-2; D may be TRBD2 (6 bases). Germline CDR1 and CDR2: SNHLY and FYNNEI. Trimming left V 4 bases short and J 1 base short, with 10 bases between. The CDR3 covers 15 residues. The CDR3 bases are TGTGCCAGCAGTGGAATTAGCGGGAACACCGGGGAGCTGTTTTTT. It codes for CASSGISGNTGELFF.

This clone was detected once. The CDR3 protein is CASSGLAGGQETQYF. CDR3 bases: TGCGCCAGCAGCGGACTAGCGGGGGGCCAAGAGACCCAGTACTTC. The rearrangement links TRBV5-1 to TRBJ2-5; TRBD2 matches 14 bases. V trimming: 4 bases; J trimming: 1 base; junction bases outside the gene matches: 0. The CDR3 has 15 amino acids. Germline CDR1 and CDR2: SGHRS and YFSETQ.

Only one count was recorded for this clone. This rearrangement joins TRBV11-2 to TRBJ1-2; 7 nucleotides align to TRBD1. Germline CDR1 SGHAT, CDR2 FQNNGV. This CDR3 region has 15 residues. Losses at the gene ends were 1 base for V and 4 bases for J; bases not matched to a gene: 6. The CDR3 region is CASSLVRGWAYGYTF. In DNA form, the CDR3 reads TGTGCCAGCAGCTTAGTCAGGGGGTGGGCCTATGGCTACACCTTC.

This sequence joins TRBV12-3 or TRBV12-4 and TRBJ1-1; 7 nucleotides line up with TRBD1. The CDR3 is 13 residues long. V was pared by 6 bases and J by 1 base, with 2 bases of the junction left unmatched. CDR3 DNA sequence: TGTGCCAGCAGAAGGACAGGGAACACTGAAGCTTTCTTT. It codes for CASRRTGNTEAFF.

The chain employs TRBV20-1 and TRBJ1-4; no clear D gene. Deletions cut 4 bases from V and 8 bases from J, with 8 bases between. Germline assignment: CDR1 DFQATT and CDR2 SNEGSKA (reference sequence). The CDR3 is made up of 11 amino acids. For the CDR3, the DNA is TGCAGTGCTATAACGGGAGAAAAACTGTTTTTT. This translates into CSAITGEKLFF.

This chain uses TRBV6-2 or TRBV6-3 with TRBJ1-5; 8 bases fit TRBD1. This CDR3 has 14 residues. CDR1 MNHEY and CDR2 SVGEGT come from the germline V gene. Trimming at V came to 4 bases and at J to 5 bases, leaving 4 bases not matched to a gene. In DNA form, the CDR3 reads TGTGCCAGCAGTTCAGGGGGCGTTTATCAGCCCCAGCATTTT. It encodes CASSSGGVYQPQHF.

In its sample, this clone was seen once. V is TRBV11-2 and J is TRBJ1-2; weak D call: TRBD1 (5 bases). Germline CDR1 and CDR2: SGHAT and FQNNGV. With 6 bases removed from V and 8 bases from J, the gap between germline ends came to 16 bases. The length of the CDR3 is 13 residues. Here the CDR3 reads CASRQTGAQGYTF. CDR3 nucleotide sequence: TGTGCCAGCAGACAGACTGGGGCGCAGGGCTACACCTTC.

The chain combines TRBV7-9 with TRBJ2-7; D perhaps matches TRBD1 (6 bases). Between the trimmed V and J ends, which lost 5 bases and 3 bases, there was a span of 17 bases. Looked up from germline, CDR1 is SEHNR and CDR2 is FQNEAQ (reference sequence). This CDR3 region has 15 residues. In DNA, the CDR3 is TGTGCCAGCAGCCCCGACAGGATTTATAACTACGAGCAGTACTTC. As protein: CASSPDRIYNYEQYF. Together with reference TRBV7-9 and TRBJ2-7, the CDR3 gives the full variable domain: DTGVSQNPRHKITKRGQNVTFRCDPISEHNRLYWYRQTLGQGPEFLTYFQNEAQLEKSRLLSDRFSAERPKGSFSTLEIQRTEQGDSAMYLCASSPDRIYNYEQYFGPGTRLTVT.

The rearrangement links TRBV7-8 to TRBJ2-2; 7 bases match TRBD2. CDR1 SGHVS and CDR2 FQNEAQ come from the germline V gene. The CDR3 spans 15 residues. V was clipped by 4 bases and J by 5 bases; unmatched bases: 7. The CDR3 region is CASSSGGTGTGELFF. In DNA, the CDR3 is TGTGCCAGCAGCTCGGGGGGTACAGGAACCGGGGAGCTGTTTTTT.

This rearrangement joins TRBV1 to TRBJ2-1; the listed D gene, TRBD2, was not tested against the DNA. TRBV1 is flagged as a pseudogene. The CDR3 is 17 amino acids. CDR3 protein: CTSSPQRLLSSYNEQFF. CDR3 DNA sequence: TGCACCAGCAGCCCCCAGCGGCTCTTAAGCTCCTACAATGAGCAGTTCTTC.

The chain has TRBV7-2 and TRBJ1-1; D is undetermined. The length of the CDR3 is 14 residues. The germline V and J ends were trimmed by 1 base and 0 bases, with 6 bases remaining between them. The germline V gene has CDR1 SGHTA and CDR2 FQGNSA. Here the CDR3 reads CASSLGALNTEAFF. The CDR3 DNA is TGTGCCAGCAGCTTAGGGGCTCTGAACACTGAAGCTTTCTTT.

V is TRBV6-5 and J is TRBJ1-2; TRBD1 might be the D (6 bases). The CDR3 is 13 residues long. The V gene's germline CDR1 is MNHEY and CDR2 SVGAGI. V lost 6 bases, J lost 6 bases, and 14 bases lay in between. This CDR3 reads CASRSDRENGYTF. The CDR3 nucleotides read TGTGCCAGCAGATCGGACAGAGAAAATGGCTACACCTTC.

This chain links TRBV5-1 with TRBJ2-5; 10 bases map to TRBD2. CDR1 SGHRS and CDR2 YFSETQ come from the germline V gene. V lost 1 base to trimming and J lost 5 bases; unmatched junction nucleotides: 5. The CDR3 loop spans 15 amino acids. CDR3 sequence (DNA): TGCGCCAGCAGCTTGTCACTAGCGGGGTCTGAGACCCAGTACTTC. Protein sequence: CASSLSLAGSETQYF. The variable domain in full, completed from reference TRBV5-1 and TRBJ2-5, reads KAGVTQTPRYLIKTRGQQVTLSCSPISGHRSVSWYQQTPGQGLQFLFEYFSETQRNKGNFPGRFSGRQFSNSRSEMNVSTLELGDSALYLCASSLSLAGSETQYFGPGTRLLVL.

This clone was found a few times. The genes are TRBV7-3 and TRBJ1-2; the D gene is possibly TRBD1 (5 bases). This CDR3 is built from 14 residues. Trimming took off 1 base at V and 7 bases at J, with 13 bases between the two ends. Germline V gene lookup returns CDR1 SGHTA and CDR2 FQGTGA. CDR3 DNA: TGTGCCAGCAGCTTAATGGGCAGGGATGGTGGCTACACCTTC. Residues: CASSLMGRDGGYTF.

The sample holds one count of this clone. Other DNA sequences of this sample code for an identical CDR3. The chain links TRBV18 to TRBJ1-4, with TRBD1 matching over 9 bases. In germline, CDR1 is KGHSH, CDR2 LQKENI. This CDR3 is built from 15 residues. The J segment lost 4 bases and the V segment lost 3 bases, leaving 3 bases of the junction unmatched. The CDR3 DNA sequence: TGTGCCAGCTCACCGCCGGACAGGGGTAATGAAAAACTGTTTTTT. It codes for CASSPPDRGNEKLFF.

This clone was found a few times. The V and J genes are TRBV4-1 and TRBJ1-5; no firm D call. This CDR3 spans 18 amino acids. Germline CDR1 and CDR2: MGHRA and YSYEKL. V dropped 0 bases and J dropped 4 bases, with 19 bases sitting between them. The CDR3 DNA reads TGCGCCAGCAGCCAAGATTTAGGTATTCGGTTCAGGAATCAGCCCCAGCATTTT. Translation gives CASSQDLGIRFRNQPQHF.

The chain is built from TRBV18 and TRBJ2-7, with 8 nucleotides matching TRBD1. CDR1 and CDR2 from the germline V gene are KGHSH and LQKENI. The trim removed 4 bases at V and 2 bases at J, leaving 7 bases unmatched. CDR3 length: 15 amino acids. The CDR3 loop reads CASSLETGVAYEQYF. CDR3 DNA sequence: TGTGCCAGCTCACTGGAGACAGGGGTCGCCTACGAGCAGTACTTC.

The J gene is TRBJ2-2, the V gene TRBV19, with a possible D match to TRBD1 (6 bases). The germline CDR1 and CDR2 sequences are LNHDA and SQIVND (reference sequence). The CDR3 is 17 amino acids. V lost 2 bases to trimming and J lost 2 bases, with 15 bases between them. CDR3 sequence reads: CASSIIGWGQNTGELFF. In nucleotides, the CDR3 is TGTGCCAGTAGTATAATCGGTTGGGGACAAAACACCGGGGAGCTGTTTTTT.

CDR3 in amino acids: CASSQPRGIGYGYTF. In DNA, the CDR3 is TGCGCCAGCAGCCAACCAAGGGGGATCGGCTATGGCTACACCTTC. The rearrangement joins TRBV4-1 to TRBJ1-2; D may be TRBD1 (6 bases). CDR1 and CDR2 from the germline V gene are MGHRA and YSYEKL. The CDR3 extends over 15 amino acids. V lost 2 bases to trimming and J lost 4 bases, with 14 bases between them.

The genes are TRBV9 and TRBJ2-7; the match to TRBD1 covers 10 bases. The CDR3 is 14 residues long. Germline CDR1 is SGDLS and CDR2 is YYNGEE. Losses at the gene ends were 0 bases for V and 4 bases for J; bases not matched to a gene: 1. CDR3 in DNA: TGTGCCAGCAGCGTAGAGGGACAGGGGTACGAGCAGTACTTC. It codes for CASSVEGQGYEQYF.

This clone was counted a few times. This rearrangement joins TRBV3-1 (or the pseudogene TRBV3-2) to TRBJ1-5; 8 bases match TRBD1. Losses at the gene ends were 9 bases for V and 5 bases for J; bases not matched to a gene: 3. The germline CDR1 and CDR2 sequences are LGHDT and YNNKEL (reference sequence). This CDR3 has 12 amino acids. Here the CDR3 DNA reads TGTGCCAGAGGACAGGGTGATCAGCCCCAGCATTTT. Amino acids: CARGQGDQPQHF.

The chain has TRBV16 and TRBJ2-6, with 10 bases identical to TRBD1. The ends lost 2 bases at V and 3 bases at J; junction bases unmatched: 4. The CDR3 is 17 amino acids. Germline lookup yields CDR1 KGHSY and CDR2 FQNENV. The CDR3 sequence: CASSQRQGAHGANVLTF. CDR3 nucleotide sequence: TGTGCCAGCAGCCAACGACAGGGGGCTCATGGGGCCAACGTCCTGACTTTC.

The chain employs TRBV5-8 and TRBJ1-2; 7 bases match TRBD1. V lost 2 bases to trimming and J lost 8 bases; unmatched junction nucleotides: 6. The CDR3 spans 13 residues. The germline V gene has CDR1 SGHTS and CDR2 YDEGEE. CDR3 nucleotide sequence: TGTGCCAGCAGCTTTACAGGGGCTGGAGGCTACACCTTC. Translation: CASSFTGAGGYTF.

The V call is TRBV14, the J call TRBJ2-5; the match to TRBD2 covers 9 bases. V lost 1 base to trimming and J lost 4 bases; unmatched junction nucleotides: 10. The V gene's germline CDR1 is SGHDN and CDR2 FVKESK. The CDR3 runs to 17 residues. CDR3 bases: TGTGCCAGCAGCCAAGCGGGCCGACTAGCGGCAAGAGAGACCCAGTACTTC. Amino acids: CASSQAGRLAARETQYF.

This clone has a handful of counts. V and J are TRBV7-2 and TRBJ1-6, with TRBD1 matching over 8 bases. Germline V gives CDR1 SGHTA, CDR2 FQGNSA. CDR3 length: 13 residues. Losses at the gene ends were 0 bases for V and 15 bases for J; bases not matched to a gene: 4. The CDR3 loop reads CASSLARQGILHF. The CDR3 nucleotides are TGTGCCAGCAGCTTAGCTCGACAGGGGATCCTCCACTTT. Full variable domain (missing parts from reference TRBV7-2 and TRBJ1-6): GAGVSQSPSNKVTEKGKDVELRCDPISGHTALYWYRQSLGQGLEFLIYFQGNSAPDKSGLPSDRFSAERTGGSVSTLTIQRTQQEDSAVYLCASSLARQGILHFGNGTRLTVT.

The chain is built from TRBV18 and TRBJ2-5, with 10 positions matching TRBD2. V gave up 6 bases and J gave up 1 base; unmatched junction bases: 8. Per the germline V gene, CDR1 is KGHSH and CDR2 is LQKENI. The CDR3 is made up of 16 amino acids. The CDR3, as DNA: TGTGCCAGCTCTTCCCGGGGGACTAGCGTCCAAGAGACCCAGTACTTC. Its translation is CASSSRGTSVQETQYF.

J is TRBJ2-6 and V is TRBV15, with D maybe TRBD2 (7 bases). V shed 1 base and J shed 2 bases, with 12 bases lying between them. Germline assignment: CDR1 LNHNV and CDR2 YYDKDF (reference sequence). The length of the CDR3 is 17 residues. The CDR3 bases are TGTGCCACCAGCAGAGGACGGGGGGCCCCTGGGGCCAACGTCCTGACTTTC. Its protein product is CATSRGRGAPGANVLTF.

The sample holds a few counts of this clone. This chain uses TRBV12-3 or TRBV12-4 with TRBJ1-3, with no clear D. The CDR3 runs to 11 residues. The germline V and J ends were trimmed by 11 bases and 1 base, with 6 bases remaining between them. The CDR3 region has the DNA TGTGCCCTTTATTCTGGAAACACCATATATTTT. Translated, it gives CALYSGNTIYF.

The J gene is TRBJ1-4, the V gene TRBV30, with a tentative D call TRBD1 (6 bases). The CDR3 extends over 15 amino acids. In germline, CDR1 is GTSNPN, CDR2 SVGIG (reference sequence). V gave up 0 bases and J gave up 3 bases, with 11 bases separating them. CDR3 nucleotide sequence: TGTGCCTGGAGTGTACCGGACAGAGCTAATGAAAAACTGTTTTTT. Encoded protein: CAWSVPDRANEKLFF.

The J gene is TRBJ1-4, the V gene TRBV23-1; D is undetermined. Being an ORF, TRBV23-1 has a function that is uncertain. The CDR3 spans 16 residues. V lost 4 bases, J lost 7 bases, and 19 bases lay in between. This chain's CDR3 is CASSPRGGSLPEKLFF. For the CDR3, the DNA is TGCGCCAGCAGTCCTCGCGGAGGCTCCCTCCCTGAAAAACTGTTTTTT.